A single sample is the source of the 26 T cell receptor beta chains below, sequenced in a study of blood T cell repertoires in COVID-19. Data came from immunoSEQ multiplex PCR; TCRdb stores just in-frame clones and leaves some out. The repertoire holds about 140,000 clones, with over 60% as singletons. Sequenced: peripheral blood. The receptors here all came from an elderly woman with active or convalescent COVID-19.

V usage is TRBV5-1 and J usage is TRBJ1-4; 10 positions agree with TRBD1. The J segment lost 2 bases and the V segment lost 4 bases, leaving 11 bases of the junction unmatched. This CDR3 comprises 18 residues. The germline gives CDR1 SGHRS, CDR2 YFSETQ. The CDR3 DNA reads TGCGCCAGCAGCCACGGGACAGGGGTTAGGGGCACTAATGAAAAACTGTTTTTT. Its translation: CASSHGTGVRGTNEKLFF. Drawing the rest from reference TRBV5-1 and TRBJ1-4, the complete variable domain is KAGVTQTPRYLIKTRGQQVTLSCSPISGHRSVSWYQQTPGQGLQFLFEYFSETQRNKGNFPGRFSGRQFSNSRSEMNVSTLELGDSALYLCASSHGTGVRGTNEKLFFGSGTQLSVL.

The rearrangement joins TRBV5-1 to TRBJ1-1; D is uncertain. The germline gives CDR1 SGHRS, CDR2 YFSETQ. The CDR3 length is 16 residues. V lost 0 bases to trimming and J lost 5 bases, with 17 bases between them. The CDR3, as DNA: TGCGCCAGCAGCTTGGGGGCCGCCGGCCCGGGGACTGAAGCTTTCTTT. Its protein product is CASSLGAAGPGTEAFF.

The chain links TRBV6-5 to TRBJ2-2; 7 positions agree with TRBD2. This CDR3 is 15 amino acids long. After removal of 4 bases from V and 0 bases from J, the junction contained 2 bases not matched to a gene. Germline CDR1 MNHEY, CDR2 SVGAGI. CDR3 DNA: TGTGCCAGCAGTTTAGCGGGCACGAACACCGGGGAGCTGTTTTTT. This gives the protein CASSLAGTNTGELFF.

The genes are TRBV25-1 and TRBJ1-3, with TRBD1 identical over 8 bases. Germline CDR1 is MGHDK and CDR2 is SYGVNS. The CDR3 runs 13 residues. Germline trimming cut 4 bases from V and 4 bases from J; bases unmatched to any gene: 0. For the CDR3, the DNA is TGTGCCAGCAGTGGGACAGGGGGAAACACCATATATTTT. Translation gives CASSGTGGNTIYF. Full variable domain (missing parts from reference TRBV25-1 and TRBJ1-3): EADIYQTPRYLVIGTGKKITLECSQTMGHDKMYWYQQDPGMELHLIHYSYGVNSTEKGDLSSESTVSRIRTEHFPLTLESARPSHTSQYLCASSGTGGNTIYFGEGSWLTVV.

CDR3 sequence: CASSLTSGGGTDTQYF. The DNA of the CDR3 is TGCGCCAGCAGTTTGACAAGCGGGGGAGGGACAGATACGCAGTATTTT. J is TRBJ2-3 and V is TRBV5-1, with 8 bases lining up with TRBD2. V shed 5 bases and J 3 bases; nucleotides not matched to a gene: 11. Germline assignment: CDR1 SGHRS and CDR2 YFSETQ. CDR3 length equals 16 residues.

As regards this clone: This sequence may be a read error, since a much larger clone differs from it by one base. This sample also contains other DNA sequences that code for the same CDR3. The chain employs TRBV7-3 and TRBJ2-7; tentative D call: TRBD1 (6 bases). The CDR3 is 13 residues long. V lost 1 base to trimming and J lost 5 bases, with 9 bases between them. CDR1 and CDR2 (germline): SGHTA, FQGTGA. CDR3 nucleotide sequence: TGTGCCAGCAGCTTAAATCAGGGGAACGAGCAGTACTTC. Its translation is CASSLNQGNEQYF.

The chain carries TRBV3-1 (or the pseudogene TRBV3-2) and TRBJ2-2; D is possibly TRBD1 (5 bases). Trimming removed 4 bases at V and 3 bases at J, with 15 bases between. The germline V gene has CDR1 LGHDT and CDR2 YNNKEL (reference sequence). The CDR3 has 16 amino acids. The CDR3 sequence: CASSRGFGADTGELFF. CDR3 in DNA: TGTGCCAGCAGCCGAGGCTTTGGGGCCGACACCGGGGAGCTGTTTTTT.

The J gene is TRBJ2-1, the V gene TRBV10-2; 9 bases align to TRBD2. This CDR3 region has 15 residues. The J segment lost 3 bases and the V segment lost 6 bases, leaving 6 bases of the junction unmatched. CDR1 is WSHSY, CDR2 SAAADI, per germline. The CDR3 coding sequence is TGCGCCAGCAGGGTTAGCGGGGGAATCTACAATGAGCAGTTCTTC. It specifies CASRVSGGIYNEQFF.

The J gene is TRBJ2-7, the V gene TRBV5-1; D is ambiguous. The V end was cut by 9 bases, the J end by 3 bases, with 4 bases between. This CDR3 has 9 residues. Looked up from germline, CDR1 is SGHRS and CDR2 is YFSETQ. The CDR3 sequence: CATYYEQYF. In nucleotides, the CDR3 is TGCGCCACCTACTACGAGCAGTACTTC.

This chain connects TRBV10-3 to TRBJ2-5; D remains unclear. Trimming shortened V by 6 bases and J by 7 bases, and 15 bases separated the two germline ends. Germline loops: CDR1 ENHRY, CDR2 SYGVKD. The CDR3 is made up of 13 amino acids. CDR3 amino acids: CAIRTDAQVTQYF. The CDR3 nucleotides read TGTGCCATCAGAACCGACGCGCAGGTGACCCAGTACTTC.

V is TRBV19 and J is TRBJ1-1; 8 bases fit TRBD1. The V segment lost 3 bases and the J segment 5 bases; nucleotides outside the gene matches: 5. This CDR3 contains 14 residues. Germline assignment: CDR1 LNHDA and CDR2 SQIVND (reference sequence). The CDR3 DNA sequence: TGTGCCAGTAGTATTCAGGGGGCAGGGACTGAAGCTTTCTTT. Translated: CASSIQGAGTEAFF.

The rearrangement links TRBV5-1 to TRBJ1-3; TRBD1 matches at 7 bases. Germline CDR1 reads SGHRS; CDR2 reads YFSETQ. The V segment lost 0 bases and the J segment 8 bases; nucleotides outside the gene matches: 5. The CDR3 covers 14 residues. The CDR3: CASSLARQGHTIYF. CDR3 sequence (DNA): TGCGCCAGCAGCTTGGCCCGACAGGGTCACACCATATATTTT.

In DNA form, the CDR3 reads TGTGCCAGCAATTCCCCGCCGGGAGGCGAAGCTTTCTTT. This translates into CASNSPPGGEAFF. The chain uses TRBV7-9 and TRBJ1-1; no clear D gene. CDR1 SEHNR and CDR2 FQNEAQ come from the germline V gene (reference sequence). The CDR3 spans 13 residues. The germline V and J ends were trimmed by 7 bases and 8 bases, with 17 bases remaining between them.

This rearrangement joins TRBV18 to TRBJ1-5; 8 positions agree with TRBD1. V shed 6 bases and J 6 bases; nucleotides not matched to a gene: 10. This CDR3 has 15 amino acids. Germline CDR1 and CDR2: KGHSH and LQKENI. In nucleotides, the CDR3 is TGTGCCAGCTCCCTAGGACAGGGCCAGGGTCAGCCCCAGCATTTT. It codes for CASSLGQGQGQPQHF.

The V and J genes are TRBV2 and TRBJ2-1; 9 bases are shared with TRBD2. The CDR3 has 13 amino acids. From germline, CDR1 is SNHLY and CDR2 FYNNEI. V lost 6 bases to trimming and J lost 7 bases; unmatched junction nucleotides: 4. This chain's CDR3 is CASSGTSLNEQFF. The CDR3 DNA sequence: TGTGCCAGCAGCGGGACTAGCTTGAATGAGCAGTTCTTC.

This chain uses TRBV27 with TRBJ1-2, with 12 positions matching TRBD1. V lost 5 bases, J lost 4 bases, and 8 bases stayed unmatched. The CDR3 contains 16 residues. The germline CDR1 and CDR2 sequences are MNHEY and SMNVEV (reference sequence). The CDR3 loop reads CASSITGTGGTYGYTF. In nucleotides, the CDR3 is TGTGCCAGCAGTATAACCGGGACAGGGGGCACCTATGGCTACACCTTC.

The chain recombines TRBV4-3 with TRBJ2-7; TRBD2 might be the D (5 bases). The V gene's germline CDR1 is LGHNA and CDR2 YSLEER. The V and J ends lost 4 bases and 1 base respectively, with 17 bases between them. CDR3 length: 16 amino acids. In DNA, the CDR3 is TGCGCCAGCAGCCGTACCGGCGGGTTTGCGTCCTACGAGCAGTACTTC. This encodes CASSRTGGFASYEQYF.

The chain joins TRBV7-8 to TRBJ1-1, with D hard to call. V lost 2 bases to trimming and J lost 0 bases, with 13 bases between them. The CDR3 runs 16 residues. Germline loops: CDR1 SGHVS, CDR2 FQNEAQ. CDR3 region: CASSLIPRILNTEAFF. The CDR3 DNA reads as TGTGCCAGCAGCTTAATTCCGAGAATACTGAACACTGAAGCTTTCTTT.

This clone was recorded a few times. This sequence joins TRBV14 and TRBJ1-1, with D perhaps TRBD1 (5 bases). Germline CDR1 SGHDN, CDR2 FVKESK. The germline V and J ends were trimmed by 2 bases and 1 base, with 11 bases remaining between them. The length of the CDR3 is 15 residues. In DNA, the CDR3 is TGTGCCAGCAGCCAACTAACCGGACAGAACACTGAAGCTTTCTTT. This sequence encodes CASSQLTGQNTEAFF.

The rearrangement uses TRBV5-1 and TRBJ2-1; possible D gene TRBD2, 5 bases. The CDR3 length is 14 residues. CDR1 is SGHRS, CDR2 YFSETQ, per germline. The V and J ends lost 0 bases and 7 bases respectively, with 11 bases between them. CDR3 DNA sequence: TGCGCCAGCAGCTTGGCACCTCCGGGAAATGAGCAGTTCTTC. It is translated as CASSLAPPGNEQFF.

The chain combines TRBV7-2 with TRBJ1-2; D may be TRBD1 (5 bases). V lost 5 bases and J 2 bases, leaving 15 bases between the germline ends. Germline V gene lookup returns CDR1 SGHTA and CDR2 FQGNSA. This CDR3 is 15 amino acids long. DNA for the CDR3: TGTGCCAGCAGCGAGGGACTGGCGGTCAACTATGGCTACACCTTC. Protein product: CASSEGLAVNYGYTF.

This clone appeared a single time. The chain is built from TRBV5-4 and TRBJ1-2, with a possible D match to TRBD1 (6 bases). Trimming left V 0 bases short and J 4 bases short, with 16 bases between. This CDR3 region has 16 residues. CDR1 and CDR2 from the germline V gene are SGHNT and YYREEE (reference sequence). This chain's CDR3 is CASSLDVPGQPYGYTF. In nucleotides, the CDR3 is TGTGCCAGCAGCTTGGACGTACCGGGACAACCCTATGGCTACACCTTC.

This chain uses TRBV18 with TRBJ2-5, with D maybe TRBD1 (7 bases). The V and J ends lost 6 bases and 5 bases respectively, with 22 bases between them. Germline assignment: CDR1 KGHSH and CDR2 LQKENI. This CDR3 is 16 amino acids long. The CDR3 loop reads CASSPLRRGPGETQYF. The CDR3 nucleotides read TGTGCCAGCTCTCCCCTTCGGAGGGGGCCCGGGGAGACCCAGTACTTC.

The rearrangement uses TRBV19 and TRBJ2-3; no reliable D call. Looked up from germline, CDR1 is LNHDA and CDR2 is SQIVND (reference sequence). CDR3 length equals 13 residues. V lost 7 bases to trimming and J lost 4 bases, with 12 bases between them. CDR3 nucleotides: TGTGCCAGTACAGTGTCTAGATCAGATACGCAGTATTTT. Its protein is CASTVSRSDTQYF.

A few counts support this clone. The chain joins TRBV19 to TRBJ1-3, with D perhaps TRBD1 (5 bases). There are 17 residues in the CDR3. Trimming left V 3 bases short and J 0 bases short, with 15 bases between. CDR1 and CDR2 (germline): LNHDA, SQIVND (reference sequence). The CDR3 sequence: CASSMRGSALSGNTIYF. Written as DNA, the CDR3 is TGTGCCAGTAGTATGCGGGGGAGTGCCCTCTCTGGAAACACCATATATTTT.

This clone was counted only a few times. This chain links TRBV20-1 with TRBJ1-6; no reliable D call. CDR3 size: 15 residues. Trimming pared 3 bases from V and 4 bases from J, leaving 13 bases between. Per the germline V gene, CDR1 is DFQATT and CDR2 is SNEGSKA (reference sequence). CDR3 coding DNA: TGCAGTGCTAGTAGCGACCAGCCATATAATTCACCCCTCCACTTT. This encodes CSASSDQPYNSPLHF.